The 26 T cell receptor beta chains below were found in one sample sequenced in a study of vaccination and CD4 T cells after COVID-19. Sequenced with the Oncomine TCR Beta short-read assay was DNA taken from cultured CD4+ T cells. TCRdb reprocessed the PCR reads via MiXCR and lists one record per CDR3 protein. The sample has about 7,700 distinct CDR3 sequences; around two thirds are singletons. Their antigens remain unidentified. Regarding treatment: approximately nine-day PBMC culture with coronavirus spike peptide pools or control peptides (ViraFEST assay). Sequencing was done on a sample of CD4+ T cells from blood, cultured in vitro. The receptors derive from a human donor who had recovered from COVID-19.

This sequence joins TRBV7-2 and TRBJ2-7, with 9 bases aligning to TRBD1. The V gene end was trimmed by 2 bases and the J gene end by 6 bases; junction bases not matched to a gene: 2. This CDR3 is built from 13 residues. The germline gives CDR1 SGHTA, CDR2 FQGNSA. In nucleotides, the CDR3 is TGTGCCAGCAGCTTAAGGGACAGGGCCGAGCAGTACTTC. Its protein is CASSLRDRAEQYF.

This clonotype occurred a few times. The chain is built from TRBV7-8 and TRBJ1-5; D call uncertain. Trimming stripped 1 base from V and 4 bases from J, with 5 bases between. Germline V gene data show CDR1 as SGHVS and CDR2 as FQNEAQ. CDR3 length equals 13 residues. CDR3 in amino acids: CASSLGANQPQHF. The CDR3, as DNA: TGTGCCAGCAGCTTAGGGGCGAATCAGCCCCAGCATTTT.

The chain carries TRBV2 and TRBJ1-2; perhaps TRBD1 as D (5 bases). Deletions cut 4 bases from V and 8 bases from J, with 11 bases between. Germline V CDR1 and CDR2: SNHLY, FYNNEI. CDR3 length equals 12 residues. The CDR3 bases are TGTGCCAGCAGTGCCGACAAGGGGGGCTACACCTTC. It translates to CASSADKGGYTF.

The J gene is TRBJ1-5, the V gene TRBV18; perhaps TRBD1 as D (6 bases). V dropped 4 bases and J dropped 6 bases, with 16 bases sitting between them. The CDR3 loop spans 15 amino acids. CDR1 and CDR2 (germline): KGHSH, LQKENI. The CDR3 DNA reads as TGTGCCAGCTCACTACAGGGTAAGCTAGGTCAGCCCCAGCATTTT. It yields the protein CASSLQGKLGQPQHF.

The J gene is TRBJ2-7, the V gene TRBV12-3 or TRBV12-4; possibly TRBD2 for D (7 bases). V shed 5 bases and J shed 5 bases, with 16 bases lying between them. The CDR3 covers 14 residues. The CDR3 sequence: CASSGEGGVNEQYF. The CDR3 nucleotides read TGTGCCAGCAGTGGGGAGGGGGGGGTCAACGAGCAGTACTTC.

This sequence joins TRBV20-1 and TRBJ1-2, with 7 positions matching TRBD1. The germline V gene encodes CDR1 DFQATT and CDR2 SNEGSKA (reference sequence). The CDR3 length is 12 residues. With V trimmed by 3 bases and J by 2 bases, 0 bases remained unmatched. CDR3 sequence (DNA): TGCAGTGCTAGGACAGGGAACTATGGCTACACCTTC. Translated, it gives CSARTGNYGYTF.

V gene TRBV11-2 combines with J gene TRBJ2-1; TRBD2 agrees at 9 bases. The CDR3 is 15 residues long. The germline V gene has CDR1 SGHAT and CDR2 FQNNGV. V shed 3 bases, J shed 5 bases, and the junction held 5 bases outside the gene matches. The CDR3 nucleotides read TGTGCCAGCAGCTTGTCTAGCGGGGCCCACAATGAGCAGTTCTTC. This sequence encodes CASSLSSGAHNEQFF.

This clonotype was counted between two and nine times. The chain carries TRBV20-1 and TRBJ1-5, with D uncertain. This CDR3 has 14 residues. The germline V gene encodes CDR1 DFQATT and CDR2 SNEGSKA (reference sequence). V was pared by 0 bases and J by 6 bases, with 12 bases between. As DNA, the CDR3 is TGCAGTGCTAGAGACGGTCGGGAGGGTCAGCCCCAGCATTTT. This gives the protein CSARDGREGQPQHF.

The chain links TRBV28 to TRBJ1-5; 7 bases are shared with TRBD1. This CDR3 contains 16 residues. V lost 4 bases, J lost 6 bases, and 12 bases stayed unmatched. Germline CDR1 is MDHEN and CDR2 is SYDVKM. The CDR3 is CASSSSLTGEGQPQHF. CDR3 nucleotides: TGTGCCAGCAGTTCATCGTTAACAGGGGAGGGTCAGCCCCAGCATTTT.

V is TRBV7-3 and J is TRBJ2-5; the D gene could be TRBD1 or TRBD2 (5 bases each). V was trimmed by 5 bases and J by 1 base, leaving 17 bases between them. The CDR3 runs 16 residues. CDR1 is SGHTA, CDR2 FQGTGA, per germline. CDR3 in amino acids: CASSPWGPDTQETQYF. The DNA for the CDR3 is TGTGCCAGCAGCCCCTGGGGACCTGATACCCAAGAGACCCAGTACTTC. The variable domain in full, with the rest retrieved from reference TRBV7-3 and TRBJ2-5, is GAGVSQTPSNKVTEKGKYVELRCDPISGHTALYWYRQSLGQGPEFLIYFQGTGAADDSGLPNDRFFAVRPEGSVSTLKIQRTERGDSAVYLCASSPWGPDTQETQYFGPGTRLLVL.

In DNA, the CDR3 is TGTGCCAGCAGTGGGGGCGGGGGGGGCTTCGATACGCAGTATTTT. Its protein is CASSGGGGGFDTQYF. This rearrangement joins TRBV2 to TRBJ2-3; 9 bases are a match to TRBD2. The CDR3 extends over 15 amino acids. Germline trimming cut 4 bases from V and 6 bases from J; bases unmatched to any gene: 8. The germline gives CDR1 SNHLY, CDR2 FYNNEI.

This clonotype occurred a few times. The rearrangement links TRBV2 to TRBJ2-1, with TRBD2 as a possible D gene (5 bases). The CDR3 runs to 15 residues. The V end lost 7 bases, the J end lost 8 bases, and 21 bases lay between the germline ends. Germline loops: CDR1 SNHLY, CDR2 FYNNEI. The CDR3: CASTEYGLIGDEQFF. CDR3 DNA sequence: TGTGCCAGCACCGAGTATGGGCTAATCGGGGATGAGCAGTTCTTC.

This chain uses TRBV28 with TRBJ2-7, with TRBD2 identical over 8 bases. After removal of 6 bases from V and 1 base from J, the junction contained 8 bases not matched to a gene. CDR3 length: 15 residues. CDR1 is MDHEN and CDR2 is SYDVKM in the germline V gene. The DNA of the CDR3 is TGTGCCAGCAGAACCCCGGGACTAGGGTCCTACGAGCAGTACTTC. The encoded protein is CASRTPGLGSYEQYF.

The table lists this clonotype with a count of one. The chain joins TRBV20-1 to TRBJ2-7, with 7 positions matching TRBD2. The CDR3 is made up of 14 amino acids. Germline V gene data show CDR1 as DFQATT and CDR2 as SNEGSKA (reference sequence). V lost 6 bases, J lost 3 bases, and 11 bases stayed unmatched. Written as DNA, the CDR3 is TGCAGTGCCCGGGACTACCGATACCTCTACGAGCAGTACTTC. It is translated as CSARDYRYLYEQYF.

This chain uses TRBV5-4 with TRBJ2-3, with 7 nucleotides matching TRBD2. With 1 base clipped from V and 2 bases from J, the junction kept 13 bases outside the gene matches. Germline V gene sequence: CDR1 SGHNT, CDR2 YYREEE (reference sequence). The CDR3 is 18 amino acids. The CDR3 nucleotides are TGTGCCAGCAGCTTGCGGACTAGAATTAAAACTAACACAGATACGCAGTATTTT. Encoded protein: CASSLRTRIKTNTDTQYF.

The gene calls are TRBV6-2 or TRBV6-3 and TRBJ2-5; D is tentatively TRBD1 or TRBD2 (5 bases each). Germline CDR1 reads MNHEY; CDR2 reads SVGEGT. V was clipped by 2 bases and J by 2 bases, with 9 bases between them. The CDR3 length is 14 residues. The CDR3 loop reads CASSYGWGQETQYF. The CDR3 DNA is TGTGCCAGCAGTTACGGGTGGGGGCAAGAGACCCAGTACTTC.

This chain connects TRBV7-8 to TRBJ2-5, with 12 bases aligning to TRBD1. Unmatched junction bases numbered 7, after V lost 0 bases and J lost 5 bases. Looked up from germline, CDR1 is SGHVS and CDR2 is FQNEAQ. CDR3 size: 17 residues. In DNA form, the CDR3 reads TGTGCCAGCAGCTTAGCGGGGGGACAGGGGGCAGGGGAGACCCAGTACTTC. Translation: CASSLAGGQGAGETQYF.

The chain links TRBV15 to TRBJ1-5; 9 nucleotides agree with TRBD1. The CDR3 has 13 residues. Germline V gene data show CDR1 as LNHNV and CDR2 as YYDKDF (reference sequence). V gave up 5 bases and J gave up 11 bases; unmatched junction bases: 7. Here the CDR3 DNA reads TGTGCCACCAGCCGGGACAGGGTTTTGGCCCAGCATTTT. Translated: CATSRDRVLAQHF.

This clonotype has a handful of counts. This chain uses TRBV7-6 with TRBJ2-3, with 7 bases aligning to TRBD2. Unmatched junction bases numbered 12, after V lost 1 base and J lost 5 bases. The CDR3 is made up of 17 amino acids. Germline CDR1 SGHVS, CDR2 FNYEAQ. The CDR3 protein is CASSLVGRATREDTQYF. CDR3 bases: TGTGCCAGCAGCTTAGTAGGGAGGGCTACGAGAGAAGATACGCAGTATTTT.

This clonotype was observed a few times. This chain links TRBV7-9 with TRBJ2-1; D ambiguous. The germline V gene has CDR1 SEHNR and CDR2 FQNEAQ (reference sequence). The CDR3 is 13 residues long. V was shortened by 1 base and J by 5 bases, with 6 bases between the two germline ends. CDR3 protein: CASSLGPNNEQFF. The CDR3 DNA follows: TGTGCCAGCAGCTTAGGACCTAACAATGAGCAGTTCTTC.

This chain uses TRBV7-9 with TRBJ2-1; TRBD2 aligns across 10 bases. The CDR3 covers 15 residues. V dropped 3 bases and J dropped 3; count of bases not matched to a gene: 2. Germline-derived CDR1 and CDR2 are SEHNR and FQNEAQ (reference sequence). For the CDR3, the DNA is TGTGCCAGCAGCTTTATAGCGGGGGGCTACAATGAGCAGTTCTTC. This gives the protein CASSFIAGGYNEQFF.

Within the sample, this clonotype is large (0.1 to 1%). This sequence joins TRBV6-1 and TRBJ1-2, with 9 bases aligning to TRBD1. There are 15 residues in the CDR3. The germline gives CDR1 MNHNS, CDR2 SASEGT. V shed 1 base, J shed 3 bases, and the junction held 3 bases outside the gene matches. CDR3 in DNA: TGTGCCAGCAGTGAAGGACAGGGGGGGTACTATGGCTACACCTTC. It specifies CASSEGQGGYYGYTF.

The chain joins TRBV30 to TRBJ1-5, with TRBD1 identical over 10 bases. Germline V gives CDR1 GTSNPN, CDR2 SVGIG (reference sequence). The CDR3 is 15 residues long. The V gene end was trimmed by 5 bases and the J gene end by 3 bases; junction bases not matched to a gene: 7. This CDR3 reads CAWGAGTGVNQPQHF. For the CDR3, the DNA is TGTGCCTGGGGTGCCGGGACAGGGGTCAATCAGCCCCAGCATTTT.

The J gene is TRBJ1-6, the V gene TRBV6-5, with 10 bases fitting TRBD1. The germline V gene has CDR1 MNHEY and CDR2 SVGAGI. This CDR3 comprises 17 residues. Losses at the gene ends were 2 bases for V and 8 bases for J; bases not matched to a gene: 9. The CDR3 spells CASSYKTGGAMDSPLHF. CDR3 sequence (DNA): TGTGCCAGCAGTTACAAGACAGGGGGCGCGATGGATTCACCCCTCCACTTT.

This clonotype was observed a few times. This chain links TRBV6-5 with TRBJ2-2; 7 bases align to TRBD2. The trim removed 0 bases at V and 4 bases at J, leaving 2 bases unmatched. The germline V gene encodes CDR1 MNHEY and CDR2 SVGAGI. CDR3 size: 15 residues. DNA for the CDR3: TGTGCCAGCAGTTACTCGCGGGGGACCACCGGGGAGCTGTTTTTT. Protein sequence: CASSYSRGTTGELFF.

The chain has TRBV4-1 and TRBJ2-1, with 13 bases fitting TRBD2. Trimming at V came to 5 bases and at J to 7 bases, leaving 17 bases not matched to a gene. Per the germline V gene, CDR1 is MGHRA and CDR2 is YSYEKL. CDR3 size: 19 residues. CDR3 residues: CASSDFFRRTSGSDNEQFF. CDR3 nucleotides: TGCGCCAGCAGCGACTTTTTCCGTAGGACTAGCGGGAGTGATAATGAGCAGTTCTTC.